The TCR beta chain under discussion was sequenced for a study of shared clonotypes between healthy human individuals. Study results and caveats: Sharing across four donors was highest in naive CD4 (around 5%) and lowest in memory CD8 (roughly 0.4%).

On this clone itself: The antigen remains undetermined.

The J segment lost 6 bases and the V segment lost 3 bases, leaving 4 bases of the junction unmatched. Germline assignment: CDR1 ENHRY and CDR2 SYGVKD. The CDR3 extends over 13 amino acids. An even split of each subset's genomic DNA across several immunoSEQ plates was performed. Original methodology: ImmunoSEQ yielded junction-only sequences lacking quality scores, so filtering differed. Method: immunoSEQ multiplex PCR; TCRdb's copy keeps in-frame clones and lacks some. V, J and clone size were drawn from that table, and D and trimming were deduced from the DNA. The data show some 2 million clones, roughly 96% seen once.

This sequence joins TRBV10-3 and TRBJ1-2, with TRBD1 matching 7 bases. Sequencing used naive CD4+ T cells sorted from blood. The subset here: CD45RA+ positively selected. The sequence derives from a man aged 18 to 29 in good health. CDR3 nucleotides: TGTGCCATCAGTGACTGGACAGGAGATGGCTACACCTTC. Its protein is CAISDWTGDGYTF.